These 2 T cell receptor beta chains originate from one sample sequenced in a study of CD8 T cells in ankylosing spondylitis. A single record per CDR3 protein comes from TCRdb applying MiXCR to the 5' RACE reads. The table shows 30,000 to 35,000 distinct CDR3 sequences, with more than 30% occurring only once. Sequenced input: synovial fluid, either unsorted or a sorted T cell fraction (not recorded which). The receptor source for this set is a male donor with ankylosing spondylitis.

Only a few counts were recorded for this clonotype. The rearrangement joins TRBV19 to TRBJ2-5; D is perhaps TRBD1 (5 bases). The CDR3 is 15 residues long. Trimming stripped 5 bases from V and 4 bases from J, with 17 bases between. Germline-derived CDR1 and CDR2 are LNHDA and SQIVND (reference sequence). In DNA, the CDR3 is TGTGCCAGTAGTCCAGGGTCCTCCGGGTCAGAGACCCAGTACTTC. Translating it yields CASSPGSSGSETQYF.

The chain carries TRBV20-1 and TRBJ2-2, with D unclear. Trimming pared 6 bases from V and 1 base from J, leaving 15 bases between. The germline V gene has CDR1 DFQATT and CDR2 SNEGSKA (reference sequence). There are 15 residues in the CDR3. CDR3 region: CSAIAARMNTGELFF. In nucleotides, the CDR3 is TGCAGTGCGATAGCCGCCAGGATGAACACCGGGGAGCTGTTTTTT.